These 12 T cell receptor beta chains were all obtained from the same sample, sequenced in a study of cytomegalovirus exposure and HLA in healthy donors. 60 Vbeta and 13 Jbeta primers were used in PCR. Here immunoSEQ multiplex PCR was the method, and the copy in TCRdb shows in-frame clones only, minus some. The data contain 100,000 to 150,000 clones, about 80% of them singletons. Sequencing input: PBMCs. All receptors come from a human donor in good health.

This clone was counted between two and nine times. V usage is TRBV7-2 and J usage is TRBJ2-7, with TRBD1 matching over 8 bases. This CDR3 spans 14 amino acids. Losses at the gene ends were 1 base for V and 2 bases for J; bases not matched to a gene: 1. From germline, CDR1 is SGHTA and CDR2 FQGNSA. This chain's CDR3 is CASSLGTGPYEQYF. CDR3 DNA sequence: TGTGCCAGCAGCTTAGGGACAGGGCCCTACGAGCAGTACTTC.

The chain uses TRBV4-1 and TRBJ2-3, with 8 bases identical to TRBD2. The V and J ends lost 4 bases and 1 base, in that order; junction bases with no gene match: 7. This CDR3 comprises 16 residues. In germline, CDR1 is MGHRA, CDR2 YSYEKL. This CDR3 is CASSPRLALGTDTQYF. CDR3 nucleotides: TGCGCCAGCAGCCCTCGACTAGCGCTTGGCACAGATACGCAGTATTTT.

This sequence joins TRBV28 and TRBJ1-5; 9 nucleotides line up with TRBD1. Germline loops: CDR1 MDHEN, CDR2 SYDVKM. V lost 6 bases, J lost 0 bases, and 9 bases stayed unmatched. This CDR3 has 17 residues. CDR3 loop: CASRPGQGTYSNQPQHF. CDR3 bases: TGTGCCAGCAGACCGGGACAGGGAACATATAGCAATCAGCCCCAGCATTTT.

The V gene is TRBV6-6, the J gene TRBJ2-7; D remains ambiguous. Trimming left V 6 bases short and J 0 bases short, with 12 bases between. The CDR3 is 14 residues long. Germline assignment: CDR1 MNHNY and CDR2 SVGAGI (reference sequence). The CDR3 nucleotides read TGTGCCAGCAGGTCCTTGGCGGACTCCTACGAGCAGTACTTC. It encodes CASRSLADSYEQYF.

About this clone: At one end, the junction sequence differs from germline, possibly due to a read error. The chain joins TRBV10-3 to TRBJ2-3; tentative D call: TRBD1 (5 bases). Germline lookup yields CDR1 ENHRY and CDR2 SYGVKD. The CDR3 is 14 residues long. CDR3 bases: TGTGCCTTCAGGGCAGCGCTAAGCACAGATACGCAGTATTTT. Protein sequence: CAFRAALSTDTQYF.

The chain has TRBV28 and TRBJ2-7, with 9 bases aligning to TRBD1. With V trimmed by 5 bases and J by 4 bases, 6 bases remained unmatched. CDR1 is MDHEN, CDR2 SYDVKM, per germline. CDR3 length: 14 amino acids. CDR3 DNA sequence: TGTGCCAGCAGTCCCTGGACAGGGGATTACGAGCAGTACTTC. Translation: CASSPWTGDYEQYF.

The chain uses TRBV10-1 and TRBJ1-6; tentatively, D is TRBD1 (5 bases). Germline CDR1 reads WNHNN; CDR2 reads SYGVQD (reference sequence). V lost 0 bases, J lost 10 bases, and 13 bases lay in between. CDR3 size: 15 residues. DNA for the CDR3: TGCGCCAGCAGTGAGTCCTATCCAGGGTTGTCACCCCTCCACTTT. Amino acids: CASSESYPGLSPLHF.

The chain carries TRBV9 and TRBJ1-6; possible D gene TRBD1, 6 bases. Germline assignment: CDR1 SGDLS and CDR2 YYNGEE. The CDR3 runs 13 residues. V lost 3 bases and J 10 bases, leaving 11 bases between the germline ends. The CDR3 nucleotides are TGTGCCAGCAGCGCGGACAGAGCCTCACCCCTCCACTTT. Translation: CASSADRASPLHF. The full variable domain, rest sourced from reference TRBV9 and TRBJ1-6, is DSGVTQTPKHLITATGQRVTLRCSPRSGDLSVYWYQQSLDQGLQFLIQYYNGEERAKGNILERFSAQQFPDLHSELNLSSLELGDSALYFCASSADRASPLHFGNGTRLTVT.

This rearrangement joins TRBV6-6 to TRBJ2-5, with 7 bases aligning to TRBD1. The J call may be mistaken, given a closer DNA end match to TRBJ2-7. Per germline, CDR1 MNHNY and CDR2 SVGAGI (reference sequence). The CDR3 runs to 13 residues. CDR3 nucleotides: TGTGCCAGCAGCACAGGGGCAAGGGGCGAGCAGTACTTC. Translation gives CASSTGARGEQYF.

The chain combines TRBV6-1 with TRBJ1-2; 8 bases agree with TRBD1. In germline, CDR1 is MNHNS, CDR2 SASEGT. V was pared by 5 bases and J by 3 bases, with 2 bases of the junction left unmatched. The CDR3 totals 13 residues. CDR3 amino acids: CASSLQGDYGYTF. Written as DNA, the CDR3 is TGTGCCAGCAGTCTACAGGGGGACTATGGCTACACCTTC.

V usage is TRBV4-1 and J usage is TRBJ2-1; possibly TRBD1 for D (5 bases). The CDR3 covers 13 residues. V was clipped by 0 bases and J by 8 bases, with 8 bases between them. Germline V gene lookup returns CDR1 MGHRA and CDR2 YSYEKL. CDR3: CASSQESGYEQFF. The CDR3 nucleotides read TGCGCCAGCAGCCAAGAATCAGGGTATGAGCAGTTCTTC.

V usage is TRBV4-2 and J usage is TRBJ2-1, with D uncertain. The CDR3 runs 13 residues. Trimming pared 4 bases from V and 8 bases from J, leaving 12 bases between. Germline V gives CDR1 LGHNA, CDR2 YNFKEQ. The CDR3, as DNA: TGTGCCAGCAGCCCCCGCGCGGCGGATGAGCAGTTCTTC. Its protein is CASSPRAADEQFF.